These T cell receptor beta chains were read from a single sample in a study of cytomegalovirus exposure and HLA in healthy donors. Assay used: immunoSEQ multiplex PCR; TCRdb lists only in-frame clones, some missing. The sample shows about 160,000 clones, just under 90% of them seen only once. The sequenced sample consisted of PBMCs. These receptors originate from a young man in good health and CMV-seropositive. The CDR3 runs from the conserved cysteine through the conserved F or W.

>TRBJ2-3|TRBV4-2
CASSQGVSGLRTDTQYF
>TRBJ2-4|TRBV27
CASSSRTSGRNIQYF
>TRBJ2-1|TRBV5-1
CASRYSGSSYNEQFF
>.|TRBV30
CAWSISYEQYF
>TRBJ1-1|TRBV9
CASSPEVNTEAFF
>TRBJ2-5|TRBV5-1
CASSPWRDRGSETQYF
>TRBJ2-1|TRBV6-5
CASSYDYAGLHNEQFF
>TRBJ1-1|TRBV28
CASRGTGETEAFF
>TRBJ1-4|TRBV15
CATSRPGNEKLFF
>TRBJ1-1|TRBV18
CASSPDRGNTEAFF
>TRBJ2-7|TRBV9
CASRETFFDYEQYF
>TRBJ2-5|TRBV27
CASRGGRGGQETQYF
>TRBJ2-3|TRBV4-1
CASSQQAGVSTDTQYF
>TRBJ1-2|TRBV5-4
CASSLLADRVRGGYTF
>TRBJ2-1|TRBV28
CASSSGDRGSANEQFF
>TRBJ2-5|TRBV28
CASRVSGLEGETQYF
>TRBJ2-2|TRBV2
CASSGGWEFGELFF
>TRBJ2-5|TRBV20-1
CSAVRERAQYF
>TRBJ2-1|TRBV7-8
CASSFAGLSSYNEQFF
>TRBJ2-5|TRBV7-9
CASSLGDRGQLETQYF
>TRBJ2-7|TRBV7-2
CASSSGGRGYEQYF
>TRBJ2-5|TRBV28
CASSLSWTSGVGETQYF
>TRBJ1-5|TRBV27
CASSLSGGTARNQPQHF
>TRBJ1-2|TRBV6-4
CASSDSLRGSGYTF
>TRBJ1-5|TRBV27
CASSTQGSNQPQHF
>TRBJ2-7|TRBV5-1
CASSPASGTSFTYEQYF
>TRBJ1-4|TRBV7-9
CASSARTGGEKLFF
>TRBJ1-5|TRBV5-1
CASSVSGISNQPQHF
>TRBJ2-1|TRBV2
CASSASGLANEQFF
>TRBJ2-7|TRBV7-9
CASSLVDLSYEQYF
>TRBJ1-1|TRBV19
CASAGTLNTEAFF
>TRBJ2-1|TRBV11-3
CASSFIQGRNNEQFF